The 20 T cell receptor beta chains below come from one sample, sequenced in a study of T cell responses to AZD1222 COVID-19 vaccine. Clones were read by immunoSEQ multiplex PCR, and TCRdb kept only the in-frame ones, dropping some. Of around 92,000 clones listed, more than 75% were seen once; the top ten hold 22%. Sequenced here: peripheral blood, sampled on day 0 of AZD1222 vaccination. The receptors shown here come from an adult in good health.

The rearrangement joins TRBV7-3 to TRBJ2-7; 8 bases match TRBD1. V lost 1 base, J lost 6 bases, and 5 bases stayed unmatched. Per germline, CDR1 SGHTA and CDR2 FQGTGA. The CDR3 extends over 14 amino acids. Here the CDR3 DNA reads TGTGCCAGCAGCTTAAGTCAGGGGGCTGGCGAGCAGTACTTC. Amino acids: CASSLSQGAGEQYF.

The chain has TRBV19 and TRBJ1-6, with 8 bases aligning to TRBD1. The CDR3 contains 13 residues. Unmatched junction bases numbered 4, after V lost 5 bases and J lost 10 bases. The germline V gene has CDR1 LNHDA and CDR2 SQIVND (reference sequence). The CDR3 DNA is TGTGCCAGTAGTCGGACAGGGTCATCACCCCTCCACTTT. Protein product: CASSRTGSSPLHF. The entire variable domain, with the rest obtained from reference TRBV19 and TRBJ1-6, is as follows: DGGITQSPKYLFRKEGQNVTLSCEQNLNHDAMYWYRQDPGQGLRLIYYSQIVNDFQKGDIAEGYSVSREKKESFPLTVTSAQKNPTAFYLCASSRTGSSPLHFGNGTRLTVT.

The chain joins TRBV7-9 to TRBJ1-3; D ambiguous. Trimming removed 4 bases at V and 4 bases at J, with 8 bases between. CDR3 length: 13 amino acids. In germline, CDR1 is SEHNR, CDR2 FQNEAQ (reference sequence). The CDR3 sequence: CASSSDSGNTIYF. CDR3 sequence (DNA): TGTGCCAGCAGCTCGGATTCCGGAAACACCATATATTTT. Complete variable domain (other parts from reference TRBV7-9 and TRBJ1-3): DTGVSQNPRHKITKRGQNVTFRCDPISEHNRLYWYRQTLGQGPEFLTYFQNEAQLEKSRLLSDRFSAERPKGSFSTLEIQRTEQGDSAMYLCASSSDSGNTIYFGEGSWLTVV.

This chain uses TRBV11-2 with TRBJ2-1; 9 bases agree with TRBD2. CDR1 and CDR2 (germline): SGHAT, FQNNGV. J gave up 6 bases and V 2 bases, and 8 bases lay outside the gene matches. The length of the CDR3 is 16 residues. CDR3 protein: CASSLRGLAGLNEQFF. The CDR3 bases are TGTGCCAGCAGCTTAAGGGGCCTAGCGGGGCTCAATGAGCAGTTCTTC.

The rearrangement uses TRBV6-5 and TRBJ1-1, with D uncertain. The V and J ends lost 1 base and 5 bases respectively, with 17 bases between them. CDR1 and CDR2 from the germline V gene are MNHEY and SVGAGI. The CDR3 totals 16 residues. In DNA form, the CDR3 reads TGTGCCAGCAGTTACTGGGGAGCGGCGAAGGGAACTGAAGCTTTCTTT. The encoded protein is CASSYWGAAKGTEAFF.

J is TRBJ2-7 and V is TRBV19; the D is unclear. There are 13 residues in the CDR3. V shed 2 bases and J shed 3 bases, with 8 bases lying between them. From germline, CDR1 is LNHDA and CDR2 SQIVND (reference sequence). The CDR3 DNA sequence: TGTGCCAGTAGTATAACGATAAACTACGAGCAGTACTTC. Translating gives CASSITINYEQYF.

V gene TRBV6-2 or TRBV6-3 combines with J gene TRBJ2-2; no firm D call. V lost 1 base to trimming and J lost 6 bases, with 6 bases between them. The CDR3 is 13 amino acids. Germline-derived CDR1 and CDR2 are MNHEY and SVGEGT. CDR3 sequence (DNA): TGTGCCAGCAGTTACTGGGTCTCCGGGGAGCTGTTTTTT. Translating gives CASSYWVSGELFF.

The chain joins TRBV3-1 (or the pseudogene TRBV3-2) to TRBJ1-2, with D perhaps TRBD1 (5 bases). This CDR3 is 14 amino acids long. V was clipped by 4 bases and J by 9 bases, with 18 bases between them. Germline CDR1 is LGHDT and CDR2 is YNNKEL (reference sequence). The CDR3 nucleotides are TGTGCCAGCAGCCCCCTCGGGTTGGCAGGGAGCTACACCTTC. This gives the protein CASSPLGLAGSYTF.

The chain couples TRBV3-1 (or the pseudogene TRBV3-2) to TRBJ2-1; 10 positions match TRBD2. This CDR3 has 16 amino acids. CDR1 and CDR2 from the germline V gene are LGHDT and YNNKEL (reference sequence). Trimming took 2 bases from V and 7 from J; bases not matched to a gene: 8. The CDR3 DNA reads as TGTGCCAGCAGCCAATACCTAGCGGGGGCTGAAAATGAGCAGTTCTTC. As protein: CASSQYLAGAENEQFF.

V gene TRBV5-6 combines with J gene TRBJ1-4; perhaps TRBD1 as D (5 bases). Trimming stripped 7 bases from V and 7 bases from J, with 14 bases between. Germline CDR1 and CDR2: SGHDT and YYEEEE. The CDR3 totals 13 residues. The CDR3 sequence: CASHLGGGEKLFF. The CDR3 DNA reads as TGTGCCAGCCACCTCGGGGGGGGTGAAAAACTGTTTTTT.

CDR3 residues: CASSWTSGGADTQYF. The CDR3 nucleotides read TGTGCCAGCAGCTGGACTAGCGGGGGGGCAGATACGCAGTATTTT. The chain couples TRBV7-3 to TRBJ2-3; 15 bases line up with TRBD2. CDR3 size: 15 residues. After removal of 4 bases from V and 4 bases from J, the junction contained 0 bases not matched to a gene. Germline V CDR1 and CDR2: SGHTA, FQGTGA. Variable domain in full (rest from reference TRBV7-3 and TRBJ2-3): GAGVSQTPSNKVTEKGKYVELRCDPISGHTALYWYRQSLGQGPEFLIYFQGTGAADDSGLPNDRFFAVRPEGSVSTLKIQRTERGDSAVYLCASSWTSGGADTQYFGPGTRLTVL.

The chain employs TRBV24-1 and TRBJ2-7; D not resolved. In germline, CDR1 is KGHDR, CDR2 SFDVKD. The CDR3 is 18 amino acids. V dropped 3 bases and J dropped 6 bases, with 26 bases sitting between them. CDR3 DNA: TGTGCCACCAGTGATGATCCATTTAAAGTGCTAAGCCGAGGCGAGCAGTACTTC. This encodes CATSDDPFKVLSRGEQYF.

Only one count was recorded for this clone. The chain uses TRBV7-2 and TRBJ2-7; perhaps D is TRBD1 or TRBD2 (5 bases each). The V end lost 5 bases, the J end lost 3 bases, and 17 bases lay between the germline ends. The V gene's germline CDR1 is SGHTA and CDR2 FQGNSA. The CDR3 runs to 15 residues. CDR3 loop: CASSVSGTNSYEQYF. The DNA for the CDR3 is TGTGCCAGCAGCGTCTCCGGGACGAACAGCTACGAGCAGTACTTC. Full variable domain (rest looked up from reference TRBV7-2 and TRBJ2-7): GAGVSQSPSNKVTEKGKDVELRCDPISGHTALYWYRQSLGQGLEFLIYFQGNSAPDKSGLPSDRFSAERTGGSVSTLTIQRTQQEDSAVYLCASSVSGTNSYEQYFGPGTRLTVT.

V gene TRBV18 combines with J gene TRBJ2-1; 7 bases agree with TRBD2. The CDR3 runs 14 residues. Germline values: CDR1 KGHSH, CDR2 LQKENI. V gave up 3 bases and J gave up 10 bases; unmatched junction bases: 9. The chain's CDR3 is CASSPSAGDSEQFF. The CDR3 nucleotides are TGTGCCAGCTCACCCTCGGCGGGGGATAGCGAGCAGTTCTTC.

About this clone itself: This sample also contains other DNA sequences that code for the same CDR3. The genes are TRBV6-5 and TRBJ1-1, with a possible D match to TRBD1 (5 bases). V lost 0 bases to trimming and J lost 4 bases, with 9 bases between them. CDR3 length equals 14 residues. Germline loops: CDR1 MNHEY, CDR2 SVGAGI. The CDR3 spells CASSYSRGGTEAFF. In nucleotides, the CDR3 is TGTGCCAGCAGTTACTCGCGGGGGGGCACTGAAGCTTTCTTT.

The chain combines TRBV19 with TRBJ2-5; TRBD1 might be the D (5 bases). Between the trimmed V and J ends, which lost 0 bases and 2 bases, there was a span of 16 bases. This CDR3 is built from 17 residues. Germline loops: CDR1 LNHDA, CDR2 SQIVND (reference sequence). The CDR3 region has the DNA TGTGCCAGTAGTATAGAGGGGTCAGGACACCAACAAGAGACCCAGTACTTC. This codes for CASSIEGSGHQQETQYF.

The rearrangement uses TRBV7-9 and TRBJ1-1, with D tentatively TRBD1 (5 bases). The V gene lost 1 base and the J gene lost 1 base, with 13 bases spanning the gap. CDR3 length: 16 amino acids. CDR1 is SEHNR and CDR2 is FQNEAQ in the germline V gene (reference sequence). The CDR3 DNA sequence: TGTGCCAGCAGCTTAGGGACATATTGGGAGAACACTGAAGCTTTCTTT. It yields the protein CASSLGTYWENTEAFF.

The V and J genes are TRBV23-1 and TRBJ1-1; D call uncertain. TRBV23-1 is an ORF, with its function uncertain. The CDR3 totals 14 residues. Trimming removed 3 bases from V and 1 base from J, with 9 bases in between. The CDR3, as DNA: TGCGCCAGCAGTCATTTCGACACGAACACTGAAGCTTTCTTT. Its translation is CASSHFDTNTEAFF.

The chain is built from TRBV9 and TRBJ2-1, with D unresolved. Trimming took off 0 bases at V and 4 bases at J, with 5 bases between the two ends. The CDR3 is made up of 13 amino acids. Germline V lookup: CDR1 SGDLS, CDR2 YYNGEE. CDR3 coding DNA: TGTGCCAGCAGCGTAGGTATGTACAATGAGCAGTTCTTC. Protein: CASSVGMYNEQFF.

The rearrangement joins TRBV7-9 to TRBJ1-5; D is unclear. The CDR3 runs to 14 residues. Germline V gene data show CDR1 as SEHNR and CDR2 as FQNEAQ (reference sequence). V was trimmed by 5 bases and J by 0 bases, leaving 8 bases between them. In DNA form, the CDR3 reads TGTGCCAGCAGCCCGTCCCTTAGCAATCAGCCCCAGCATTTT. Translating gives CASSPSLSNQPQHF.